This TCR beta chain stems from a study of CD8 T cells in ankylosing spondylitis. Study conclusions and caveats: Disease-linked clones reportedly concentrated significantly in matched ankylosing spondylitis synovial fluid. A TCR beta motif of 7 or 8 highly homologous variants appeared characteristic of ankylosing spondylitis blood. Disease-linked clones bore a CD8+ phenotype, appearing relatively rarely in peripheral blood.

A note on this clonotype: No antigen is known for it.

V was clipped by 4 bases and J by 7 bases, with 20 bases between them. The CDR3 is made up of 16 amino acids. The germline CDR1 and CDR2 sequences are LGHDT and YNNKEL (reference sequence). It was by quantitative 5'-RACE with molecular barcodes that TCR beta libraries were made. TCRdb recomputed calls from the 5' RACE reads with MiXCR, one row per CDR3 protein. The table lists 450,000 or so distinct CDR3 sequences, roughly a quarter of them singletons. Source material: blood, either unsorted or a sorted T cell fraction (not recorded which). This TCR was sampled from a male donor with ankylosing spondylitis. V and J are TRBV3-1 and TRBJ2-1; perhaps TRBD2 as D (6 bases). CDR3 region: CASSRTRGSLGNEQFF. As DNA, the CDR3 is TGTGCCAGCAGCCGGACGCGGGGTAGCCTCGGAAATGAGCAGTTCTTC.